Included here is one TCR beta chain sequence, with context. Relative to the germline gene, one junction end is altered; a read error may explain this. This record comes from a study of tumor-infiltrating lymphocytes in primary liver carcinoma. DNA and RNA were both co-extracted from approximately 20-30 mg of bulk tissue that had not been sorted. TCR beta cDNA was prepared out of 500 ng total RNA by means of a constant-region primer. Amplification in three nested multiplex PCR rounds with slightly modified ARM-PCR gave rise to TCR beta libraries. TCRdb itself ran the multiplex PCR reads through MiXCR, one entry per CDR3 protein. The sample lists approximately 73,000 distinct CDR3 sequences; 71% were seen once. The TCR was taken from a woman in her sixties with primary liver carcinoma and hepatitis B virus infection. Sequencing was carried out using liver tumor tissue from sampling region 4. The subset here: tumor region T4, right-lateral pole.

This CDR3 is CSLDLTGGPYEQYF. Written as DNA, the CDR3 is TGCAGCCTTGACTTGACAGGGGGTCCCTACGAGCAGTACTTC. The genes are TRBV29-1 and TRBJ2-7, with TRBD1 identical over 9 bases. The CDR3 loop spans 14 amino acids. Germline V CDR1 and CDR2: SQVTM, ANQGSEA.